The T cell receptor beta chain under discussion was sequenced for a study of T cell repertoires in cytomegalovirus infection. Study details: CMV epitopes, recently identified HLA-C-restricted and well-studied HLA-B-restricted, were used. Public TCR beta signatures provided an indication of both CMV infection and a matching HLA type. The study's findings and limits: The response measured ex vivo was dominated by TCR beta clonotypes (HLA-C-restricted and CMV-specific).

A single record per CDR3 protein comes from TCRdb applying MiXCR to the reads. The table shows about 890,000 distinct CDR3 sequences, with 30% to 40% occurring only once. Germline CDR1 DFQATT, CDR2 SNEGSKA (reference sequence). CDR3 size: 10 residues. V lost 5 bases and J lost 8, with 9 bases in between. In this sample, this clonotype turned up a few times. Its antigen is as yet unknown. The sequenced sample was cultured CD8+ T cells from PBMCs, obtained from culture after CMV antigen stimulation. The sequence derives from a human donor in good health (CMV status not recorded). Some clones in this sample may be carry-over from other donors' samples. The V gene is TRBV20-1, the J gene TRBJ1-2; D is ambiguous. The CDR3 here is CSAPGEGYTF. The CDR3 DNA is TGCAGTGCTCCGGGAGAAGGCTACACCTTC.